This TCR beta chain was observed in a study of blood T cell repertoires in COVID-19. Study context: The study drew acute and convalescent COVID-19 samples from the United States, Italy and Spain. Sources were T cells, B-cell-depleted T cells, or PBMCs; the material itself was cDNA or gDNA.

TCRdb's table, derived via immunoSEQ multiplex PCR, lists solely in-frame clones and lacks some. The sample shows 150,000 to 200,000 clones, 75% to 95% of them seen only once. V trimming: 5 bases; J trimming: 4 bases; junction bases outside the gene matches: 3. From germline, CDR1 is SNHLY and CDR2 FYNNEI. The CDR3 totals 14 residues. The chain employs TRBV2 and TRBJ1-2; 11 bases are shared with TRBD1. This receptor was obtained from a man between 50 and 59 years old with acute or convalescent COVID-19. Sequencing was performed on peripheral blood. This CDR3 is CASSRDRGAYGYTF. CDR3 in DNA: TGTGCCAGCAGTCGGGACAGGGGGGCCTATGGCTACACCTTC.